This T cell receptor (beta chain) appears in the sequencing data of a study of cytomegalovirus exposure and HLA in healthy donors. Unrecorded immune exposure was likely among donors, who were nominally healthy when sampled. It was with 60 Vbeta and 13 Jbeta primers that the PCR ran. Sequencing used immunoSEQ multiplex PCR; TCRdb keeps in-frame clones, though not all of them. The table lists over 200,000 clones, more than 75% of them singletons. Whole-study findings and limits: In terms of immune exposure information, only CMV serostatus was available. Most TCR sequences proved rare, with some public TCRs found in many donors.

As for this clone: The antigen remains undetermined.

V gave up 5 bases and J gave up 7 bases; unmatched junction bases: 9. The CDR3 is 15 residues long. Germline CDR1 LNHNV, CDR2 YYDKDF (reference sequence). The material sequenced was PBMCs. The gene calls are TRBV15 and TRBJ1-5, with TRBD1 matching over 9 bases. This receptor was identified in a man aged 35-49 years in good health and CMV-seropositive. CDR3: CATSPPTGGIQPQHF. Written as DNA, the CDR3 is TGTGCCACCAGCCCCCCCACAGGGGGCATACAGCCCCAGCATTTT.